This T cell receptor beta chain was captured by sequencing in a study of metastatic and nonmetastatic thyroid tumors. Study details: A comparison of repertoires was made across blood and tumor or nodule tissue from malignant and benign thyroid patients. Study conclusions and caveats: According to reports, the diversity of TCR beta was significantly higher in malignant thyroid tumors than in benign nodules, and this held in both blood and tumor samples.

V gave up 6 bases and J gave up 4 bases, with 11 bases separating them. Per germline, CDR1 MNHNS and CDR2 SASEGT. This CDR3 has 13 amino acids. This clone was counted between two and nine times. Antigen specificity is unknown. Patients were all untreated before their thyroid surgery. TCRdb reanalyzed the PCR reads via MiXCR. The sample gives some 16,000 clones, 20% to 30% of which show up once; approximately 13% is in the top ten. The rearrangement joins TRBV6-1 to TRBJ2-3; D is unclear. The sequencing sample was made of tumor tissue. This sequence was found in a male donor with papillary thyroid cancer or a benign thyroid nodule (not recorded which). Some clones in this sample may be carry-over from other donors' samples. The CDR3 bases are TGTGCCAGCAGACAAGCACTTGCAGATACGCAGTATTTT. Its protein product is CASRQALADTQYF.